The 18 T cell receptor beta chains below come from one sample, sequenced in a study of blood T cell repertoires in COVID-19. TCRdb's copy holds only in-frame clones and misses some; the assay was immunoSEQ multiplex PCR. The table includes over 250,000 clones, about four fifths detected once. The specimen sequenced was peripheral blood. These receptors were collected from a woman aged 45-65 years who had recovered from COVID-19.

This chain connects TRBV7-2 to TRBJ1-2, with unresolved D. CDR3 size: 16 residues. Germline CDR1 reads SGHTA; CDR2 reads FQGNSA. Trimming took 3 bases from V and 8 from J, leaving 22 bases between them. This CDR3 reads CASSFPSSGSYGGYTF. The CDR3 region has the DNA TGTGCCAGCAGCTTTCCAAGTTCGGGTAGCTATGGGGGCTACACCTTC.

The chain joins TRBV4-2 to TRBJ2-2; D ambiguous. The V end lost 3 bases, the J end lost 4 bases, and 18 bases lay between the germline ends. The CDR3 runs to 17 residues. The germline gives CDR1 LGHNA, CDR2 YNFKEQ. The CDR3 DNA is TGTGCCAGCAGCCATGCCGCAAACACCGCAGGCACCGGGGAGCTGTTTTTT. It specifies CASSHAANTAGTGELFF.

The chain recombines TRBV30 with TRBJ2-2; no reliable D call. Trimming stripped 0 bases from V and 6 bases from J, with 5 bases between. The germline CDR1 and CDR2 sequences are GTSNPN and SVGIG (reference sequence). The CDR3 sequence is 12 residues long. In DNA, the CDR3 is TGTGCCTGGAGTGTAGGAGCCGGGGAGCTGTTTTTT. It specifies CAWSVGAGELFF.

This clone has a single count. The DNA of the CDR3 is TGTGCCAGCAGCCAAGAGGGCCTAGCGGCGGGCACAGATACGCAGTATTTT. This codes for CASSQEGLAAGTDTQYF. This sequence joins TRBV4-2 and TRBJ2-3, with 7 bases that match TRBD2. V shed 0 bases, J shed 1 base, and the junction held 7 bases outside the gene matches. CDR3 size: 17 residues. CDR1 LGHNA and CDR2 YNFKEQ come from the germline V gene.

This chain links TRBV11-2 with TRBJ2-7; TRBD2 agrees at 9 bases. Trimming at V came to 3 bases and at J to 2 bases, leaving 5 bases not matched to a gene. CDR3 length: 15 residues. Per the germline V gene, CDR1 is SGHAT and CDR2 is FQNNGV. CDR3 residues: CASSFSGGLAYEQYF. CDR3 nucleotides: TGTGCCAGCAGCTTTAGCGGGGGCCTTGCCTACGAGCAGTACTTC.

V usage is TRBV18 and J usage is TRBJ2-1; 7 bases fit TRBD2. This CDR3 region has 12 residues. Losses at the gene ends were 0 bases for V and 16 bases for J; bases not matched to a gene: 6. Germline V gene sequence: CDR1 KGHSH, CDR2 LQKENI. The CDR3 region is CASSPPSGLHFF. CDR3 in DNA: TGTGCCAGCTCACCACCTAGCGGGCTTCATTTCTTC.

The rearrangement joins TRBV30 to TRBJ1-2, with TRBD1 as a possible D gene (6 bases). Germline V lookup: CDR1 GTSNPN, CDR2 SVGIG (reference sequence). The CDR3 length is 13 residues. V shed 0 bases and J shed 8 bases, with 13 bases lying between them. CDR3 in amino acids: CAWSVKGVPGYTF. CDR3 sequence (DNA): TGTGCCTGGAGTGTAAAGGGGGTCCCGGGCTACACCTTC.

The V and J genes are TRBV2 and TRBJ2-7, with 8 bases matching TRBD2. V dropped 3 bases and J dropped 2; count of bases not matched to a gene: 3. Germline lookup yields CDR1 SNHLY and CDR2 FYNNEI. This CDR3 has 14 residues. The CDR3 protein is CASSDAGGTYEQYF. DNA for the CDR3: TGTGCCAGCAGTGATGCGGGGGGAACCTACGAGCAGTACTTC.

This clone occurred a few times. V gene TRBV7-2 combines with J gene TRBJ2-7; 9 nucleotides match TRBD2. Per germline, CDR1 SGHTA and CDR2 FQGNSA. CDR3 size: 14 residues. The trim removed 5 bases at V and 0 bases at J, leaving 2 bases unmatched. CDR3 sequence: CASSVGLASYEQYF. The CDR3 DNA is TGTGCCAGCAGCGTGGGACTAGCCTCCTACGAGCAGTACTTC.

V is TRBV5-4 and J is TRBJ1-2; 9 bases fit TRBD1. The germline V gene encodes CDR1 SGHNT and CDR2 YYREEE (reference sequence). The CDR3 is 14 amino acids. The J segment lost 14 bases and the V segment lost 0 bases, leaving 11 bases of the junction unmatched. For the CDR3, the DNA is TGTGCCAGCAGCTTGGAACAGGGGGCGAGGGTGAGGACCTTC. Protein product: CASSLEQGARVRTF.

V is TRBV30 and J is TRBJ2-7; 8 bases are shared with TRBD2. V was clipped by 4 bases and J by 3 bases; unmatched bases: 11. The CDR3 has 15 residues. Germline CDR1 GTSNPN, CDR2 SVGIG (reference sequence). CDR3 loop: CAWKRGSGTSYEQYF. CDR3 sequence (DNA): TGTGCCTGGAAAAGAGGGTCCGGGACTAGCTACGAGCAGTACTTC.

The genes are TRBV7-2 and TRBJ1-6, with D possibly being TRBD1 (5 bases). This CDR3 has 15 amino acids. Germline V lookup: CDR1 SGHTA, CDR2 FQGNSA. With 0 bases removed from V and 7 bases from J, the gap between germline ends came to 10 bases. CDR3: CASSLAVGGNSPLHF. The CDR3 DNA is TGTGCCAGCAGCTTAGCGGTGGGGGGGAATTCACCCCTCCACTTT. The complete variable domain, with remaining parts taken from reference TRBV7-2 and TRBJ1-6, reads GAGVSQSPSNKVTEKGKDVELRCDPISGHTALYWYRQSLGQGLEFLIYFQGNSAPDKSGLPSDRFSAERTGGSVSTLTIQRTQQEDSAVYLCASSLAVGGNSPLHFGNGTRLTVT.

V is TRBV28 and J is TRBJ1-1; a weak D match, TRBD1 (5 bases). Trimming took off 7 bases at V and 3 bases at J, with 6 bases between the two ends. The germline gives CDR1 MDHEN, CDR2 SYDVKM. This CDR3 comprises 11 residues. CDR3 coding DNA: TGTGCCAGCACAGGGTACACTGAAGCTTTCTTT. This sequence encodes CASTGYTEAFF.

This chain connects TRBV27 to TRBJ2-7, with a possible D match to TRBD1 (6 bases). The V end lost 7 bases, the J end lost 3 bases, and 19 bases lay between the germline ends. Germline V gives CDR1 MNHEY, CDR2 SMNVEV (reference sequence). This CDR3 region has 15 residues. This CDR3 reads CASNNRGRGYYEQYF. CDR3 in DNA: TGTGCCAGCAATAATAGGGGGAGAGGATACTACGAGCAGTACTTC.

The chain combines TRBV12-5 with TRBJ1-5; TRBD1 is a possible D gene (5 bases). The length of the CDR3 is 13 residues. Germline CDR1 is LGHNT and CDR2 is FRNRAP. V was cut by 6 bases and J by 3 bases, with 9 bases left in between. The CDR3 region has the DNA TGTGCTAGTGGCCAGGGACTCAATCAGCCCCAGCATTTT. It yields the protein CASGQGLNQPQHF.

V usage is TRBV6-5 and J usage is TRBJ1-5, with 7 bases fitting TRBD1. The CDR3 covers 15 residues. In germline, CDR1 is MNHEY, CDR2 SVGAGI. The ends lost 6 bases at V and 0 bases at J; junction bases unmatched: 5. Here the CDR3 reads CASSFTGVSNQPQHF. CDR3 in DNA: TGTGCCAGCAGCTTCACAGGGGTTAGCAATCAGCCCCAGCATTTT.

The CDR3 DNA reads as TGTGCCAGCAGCCTGACTAGCGGTCCCTACGAGCAGTACTTC. Translating gives CASSLTSGPYEQYF. The rearrangement joins TRBV5-4 to TRBJ2-7, with 9 bases identical to TRBD2. V lost 4 bases to trimming and J lost 2 bases; unmatched junction nucleotides: 4. The CDR3 extends over 14 amino acids. Germline V lookup: CDR1 SGHNT, CDR2 YYREEE (reference sequence).

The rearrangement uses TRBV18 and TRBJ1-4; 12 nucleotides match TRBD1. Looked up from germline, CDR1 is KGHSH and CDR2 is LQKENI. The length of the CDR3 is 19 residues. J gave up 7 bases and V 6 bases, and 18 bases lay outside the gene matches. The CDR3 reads CASSTLPAAGTGGGEKLFF. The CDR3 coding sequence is TGTGCCAGCTCCACCTTGCCCGCCGCCGGGACAGGGGGCGGTGAAAAACTGTTTTTT. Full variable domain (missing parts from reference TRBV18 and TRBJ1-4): NAGVMQNPRHLVRRRGQEARLRCSPMKGHSHVYWYRQLPEEGLKFMVYLQKENIIDESGMPKERFSAEFPKEGPSILRIQQVVRGDSAAYFCASSTLPAAGTGGGEKLFFGSGTQLSVL.